The subject of this entry is one T cell receptor beta chain. This clone was observed a handful of times. Which antigen it targets is not known. It has no much larger one-base neighbor in the sample; base qualities were not kept. These data originate in a study of pediatric ulcerative colitis (dated by TCRdb to between 2018 and 2021). Study-level background: Among the ulcerative colitis patients, about seven had pancolitis and two had left-sided colitis, and histology in every patient was consistent with ulcerative colitis. By Pediatric Ulcerative Colitis Activity Index, two patients had mild disease, several had moderate disease and three had acute severe colitis. Ten or so newly diagnosed, treatment-naive pediatric ulcerative colitis patients and a few non-IBD control children each provided paired blood and rectal samples.

Study-level results and caveats: Clonal overlap between a subject's own blood and rectum was significantly greater in ulcerative colitis patients than in controls, which suggests more T cell trafficking to inflamed tissue. Rectal repertoire features separated controls, mild-moderate and acute severe colitis patients; acute severe colitis showed reduced rectal diversity due to clonal expansions. Because repertoires were derived from total lymphocyte DNA, patterns in rare subsets such as regulatory T cells may not have been reflected. Two rectal CDR3 clonotypes turned up in every ulcerative colitis patient but in none of the controls. Only four individuals were included in the healthy control group, which was small. For technical reasons, the blood samples of two patients yielded substantially fewer templates, so those samples were excluded from the blood-rectal overlap analysis.

No immunosuppressive medication had been given to the ulcerative colitis patients before the diagnostic colonoscopy. Blood was sampled at the same time as the colonoscopy. The Wizard kit (Promega) was used to extract genomic DNA from blood and intestinal samples. Using the immunoSEQ TRB Survey service, rearranged CDR3 beta regions were amplified from genomic DNA with multiplex V and J primers. To keep sequencing depth equal across samples, survey-level depth of up to 500,000 reads per sample was applied. The libraries were purified and pooled, then sequenced using Illumina technology. In the authors' own workflow: Productive clonality, sample overlap, pairwise scatters, CDR3 beta length, V/D/J gene usage and productiveness were all assessed with the immunoSEQ online tools. Alongside Shannon and Simpson indices, calculated diversity was computed as the number of unique rearrangements divided by total templates, multiplied by 100. For principal component analysis, Z-score normalized data were analyzed with the R prcomp function and the ggbiplot package. Morisita's index was used to measure clonal overlap between blood and rectum within each subject. TCRdb re-hosts the immuneACCESS table, in-frame sequences only. Its copies lack some clones; in the studies checked, an unresolved V gene accounts for under half of them, and the cause for the rest is not known. V and J calls and clone size come straight from that table; D and trimming were deduced from the DNA. In all, the sample holds 55,000 to 75,000 clones, and 86% of those were seen once. Under 3.5% of the sample is held by the ten biggest clonotypes.

The germline V gene (reference sequence) gives CDR1 as SEHNR and CDR2 as FQNEAQ. Its CDR3 holds 14 amino acids, cysteine through phenylalanine. Of the read, only the CDR3 DNA is kept; its 42 bases are in frame from base 1. For this chain, trimming is 3 bases at the V end and 4 bases at the J end, and the number of junction bases without a gene match is 2. The specimen sequenced was blood. This receptor was identified in a boy younger than 18 with severe ulcerative colitis. Rearrangement joined TRBV7-9 to TRBJ2-2; the junction holds 7 bases that match TRBD2. The bases are TGTGCCAGCAGCTTCCTAGCGGCCACCGGGGAGCTGTTTTTT. Translation gives CASSFLAATGELFF.